The present T cell receptor beta chain was sequenced within a study of regulatory T cells in long-lasting Graves disease. This clonotype was observed a few times. Its antigen is currently unknown. Study conclusions and caveats: TCR diversity in persistent Graves' patients was below that of newly diagnosed ones. Persistent disease preferred TRBV28, TRBJ1-2 and TRBJ2-5; new disease, TRBV20-1 and TRBJ2-1.

Time point denoted: persistent/refractory GD, antithyroid drugs over 5 years with positive TRAb. With RNA extracted from PBMCs as input, the TCR library was made. Looked up from germline, CDR1 is MGHRA and CDR2 is YSYEKL. The CDR3 is 15 amino acids. V was cut by 1 base and J by 0 bases, with 9 bases left in between. The authors built TCR beta libraries using iRepertoire HTBI primers and Arm-PCR of CDR3 regions. One entry per CDR3 protein results from TCRdb running MiXCR on the multiplex PCR reads. The sample lists 400,000 to 600,000 distinct CDR3 sequences, roughly 21% occurring once. The J gene is TRBJ1-1, the V gene TRBV4-1, with unresolved D. The source is a female donor with Graves disease. This sample comprised peripheral blood mononuclear cells (PBMCs), obtained when the disease was refractory, from a patient treated with antithyroid drugs. As DNA, the CDR3 is TGCGCCAGCAGCCAAGGCCCATCGGTGAACACTGAAGCTTTCTTT. Amino acids: CASSQGPSVNTEAFF.